This TCR beta chain was sequenced for a study of PD-1 blockade in classical Hodgkin lymphoma. The CDR3 length is 15 residues. V was trimmed by 0 bases and J by 8 bases, leaving 17 bases between them. Germline assignment: CDR1 MGHRA and CDR2 YSYEKL. The time point was: cycle 4 day 1 (C4D1), after 5 to 7 weeks of nivolumab. Every patient was affected by relapse after autologous stem cell transplantation, while exposure to brentuximab vedotin was not uniform. Magnetic negative selection served to purify CD4+ T cells out of PBMCs that had been thawed. Profiled with immunoSEQ multiplex PCR; TCRdb holds only in-frame clones, not every one. The sample holds 9,000 to 10,000 clones; over 80% are singletons and the top ten take approximately 1.5%. Regarding this clone: Its antigen remains unidentified.

Broader study findings: Individuals initiating nivolumab under 1 year after ASCT were excluded. There was a significant rise in CD4+ TCR diversity by C4D1, with no such rise for CD8+.

The chain couples TRBV4-1 to TRBJ2-7; D call uncertain. The specimen was CD4+ T cells from blood, collected before the fourth cycle of nivolumab. The receptor's source is a human donor with classical Hodgkin lymphoma. Here the CDR3 DNA reads TGCGCCAGCAGCCAAGAGTATGTTACGGTTTACCAGCAGTACTTC. Translation: CASSQEYVTVYQQYF.